This T cell receptor (beta chain) was obtained from a study of beta chain features in type 1 diabetes. This clone was picked up a small number of times. Investigators reverse transcribed all isolated RNA, so they sequenced expressed TCRB transcripts. The method was immunoSEQ multiplex PCR; TCRdb's version includes in-frame clones alone and lacks a portion of them. Of about 180,000 clones in the sample, less than 15% were seen once. This CDR3 spans 15 amino acids. Trimming removed 1 base from V and 0 bases from J, with 8 bases in between. CDR1 and CDR2 (germline): SGHTA, FQGNSA. The receptor was derived from a young woman in good health. The specimen sequenced was central memory CD4+ T cells from blood. V is TRBV7-2 and J is TRBJ2-3; D gene ambiguous. The CDR3 is CASSLGPTSTDTQYF. CDR3 in DNA: TGTGCCAGCAGCTTAGGCCCGACTAGCACAGATACGCAGTATTTT.